This T cell receptor (beta chain) was obtained from a study of blood T cells in healthy people across ages. Study-wide results and caveats: TCR beta diversity correlated strongly with naive T cell percentage. When set beside aged donors, long-lived donors presented more naive CD4+ cells and higher diversity.

This clonotype appeared a few times. Its specificity is unknown. This CDR3 is built from 15 residues. Per the germline V gene, CDR1 is ENHRY and CDR2 is SYGVKD. V lost 6 bases and J lost 7, with 21 bases in between. The authors ran a second PCR of roughly 6 to 12 cycles using a sample-barcoded 5' primer and a J-beta primer mix. Carrying 12 random nucleotides, a template-switch adaptor labeled each individual cDNA molecule. Via MiXCR, TCRdb re-called the 5' RACE reads, giving one row per CDR3 protein. This sample yields 1.5 million to 2 million distinct CDR3 sequences, of which 28% are seen a single time; 7% to 9% belongs to the top ten. Donation came from healthy Caucasian individuals in Russia who were aged roughly 6 to 95.

The chain is built from TRBV10-3 and TRBJ1-1; D possibly corresponds to TRBD1 (5 bases). The sequence was obtained from a woman under 40 in good health. The sequenced sample consisted of blood. Here the CDR3 reads CAIRRLGLRGDEAFF. DNA of the CDR3: TGTGCCATCAGGAGACTTGGCCTTCGGGGGGATGAAGCTTTCTTT.